The next 20 T cell receptor beta chains were all read from a single sample in a study of shared clonotypes between healthy human individuals (dated by TCRdb to about 2020). Library creation used the immunoSEQ multiplex PCR assay. TCRdb re-hosts the immuneACCESS table, in-frame sequences only. Its copies lack some clones; in the studies checked, an unresolved V gene accounts for under half of them, and the cause for the rest is not known. The sample table contains 600,000 to 700,000 clones; only one count was recorded for around 78% of them. Jointly, the top ten make up more than 1.5% of the sample. Sequenced material: memory CD4+ T cells sorted from blood. Read against the paper, the sample's cell subset or site label means: CD45RA-negative fraction. Receptor source: a woman in her 30s in good health.

The rearrangement links TRBV4-1 to TRBJ2-7; 12 bases agree with TRBD2. Germline V gene data show CDR1 as MGHRA and CDR2 as YSYEKL. This CDR3 is built from 16 residues. The junction had 6 bases not matched to a gene; V was cut back by 2 bases and J by 4 bases. CDR3 residues: CASSQPLAGGSYEQYF. The CDR3 DNA reads TGCGCCAGCAGCCAACCTCTAGCGGGAGGGAGTTACGAGCAGTACTTC.

Details on this clone: This sample includes further DNA sequences coding for the same CDR3. V gene TRBV5-1 combines with J gene TRBJ1-2; D gene ambiguous. The CDR3 loop spans 13 amino acids. CDR1 and CDR2 (germline): SGHRS, YFSETQ. The V and J ends lost 0 bases and 3 bases respectively, with 6 bases between them. CDR3 sequence (DNA): TGCGCCAGCAGCTTGGATCGGGACTATGGCTACACCTTC. This codes for CASSLDRDYGYTF.

This clone is labeled as medium-sized. The V gene is TRBV28, the J gene TRBJ2-7, with 8 positions matching TRBD1. The CDR3 consists of 18 residues. The germline V gene encodes CDR1 MDHEN and CDR2 SYDVKM. The V and J ends lost 5 bases and 2 bases, in that order; junction bases with no gene match: 17. Here the CDR3 reads CASSGPGQVPLSAYEQYF. The CDR3, as DNA: TGTGCCAGCAGTGGACCGGGACAGGTTCCCTTATCGGCCTACGAGCAGTACTTC.

The CDR3: CASSFAGSGELFF. CDR3 sequence (DNA): TGCGCCAGCAGCTTTGCAGGATCCGGGGAGCTGTTTTTT. The V and J genes are TRBV5-1 and TRBJ2-2; D gene ambiguous. The CDR3 runs 13 residues. With 2 bases removed from V and 6 bases from J, the gap between germline ends came to 8 bases. Germline CDR1 SGHRS, CDR2 YFSETQ.

V is TRBV19 and J is TRBJ1-3; D is perhaps TRBD1 (5 bases). The CDR3 has 16 residues. V lost 6 bases and J lost 0, with 15 bases in between. CDR1 is LNHDA, CDR2 SQIVND, per germline (reference sequence). The DNA for the CDR3 is TGTGCCAGTAGATGGGGGGGACCGAACTCTGGAAACACCATATATTTT. Translation gives CASRWGGPNSGNTIYF.

The J gene is TRBJ2-2, the V gene TRBV7-3; 12 nucleotides line up with TRBD2. The germline CDR1 and CDR2 sequences are SGHTA and FQGTGA. The CDR3 contains 16 residues. V was clipped by 3 bases and J by 5 bases; unmatched bases: 4. The CDR3 bases are TGTGCCAGCAGCTTTTCCGGGACTAGCGGGACCGGGGAGCTGTTTTTT. The encoded protein is CASSFSGTSGTGELFF. The whole variable domain, filled in from reference TRBV7-3 and TRBJ2-2, reads GAGVSQTPSNKVTEKGKYVELRCDPISGHTALYWYRQSLGQGPEFLIYFQGTGAADDSGLPNDRFFAVRPEGSVSTLKIQRTERGDSAVYLCASSFSGTSGTGELFFGEGSRLTVL.

This clone has just one count. The chain has TRBV5-1 and TRBJ1-4, with D possibly matching TRBD1 (6 bases). Germline V lookup: CDR1 SGHRS, CDR2 YFSETQ. With 3 bases removed from V and 5 bases from J, the gap between germline ends came to 20 bases. The CDR3 covers 17 residues. The CDR3 protein is CASSSRTWGQKNEKLFF. The CDR3 DNA follows: TGCGCCAGCAGCTCGCGAACCTGGGGGCAGAAAAATGAAAAACTGTTTTTT.

The chain links TRBV2 to TRBJ1-1, with TRBD1 identical over 7 bases. With 0 bases clipped from V and 1 base from J, the junction kept 5 bases outside the gene matches. Germline V lookup: CDR1 SNHLY, CDR2 FYNNEI. The CDR3 covers 16 residues. CDR3 nucleotides: TGTGCCAGCAGTGAAGCGCCGGGACAGTGGAACACTGAAGCTTTCTTT. It yields the protein CASSEAPGQWNTEAFF.

The gene calls are TRBV6-5 and TRBJ1-1; a possible D gene is TRBD1 (6 bases). The CDR3 runs 13 residues. Trimming shortened V by 6 bases and J by 4 bases, and 12 bases separated the two germline ends. Germline lookup yields CDR1 MNHEY and CDR2 SVGAGI. The CDR3 nucleotides read TGTGCCAGCAGGGAACAGGGAGTCACTGAAGCTTTCTTT. Its translation: CASREQGVTEAFF.

With regard to this clone: The same CDR3 can be traced to other DNA sequences in this sample. The chain recombines TRBV28 with TRBJ2-2; D ambiguous. The CDR3 is 12 residues long. V dropped 6 bases and J dropped 2 bases, with 4 bases sitting between them. Germline V gene lookup returns CDR1 MDHEN and CDR2 SYDVKM. This chain's CDR3 is CASSKNTGELFF. Here the CDR3 DNA reads TGTGCCAGCAGCAAAAACACCGGGGAGCTGTTTTTT.

J is TRBJ1-1 and V is TRBV28; 7 bases fit TRBD1. The CDR3 is 14 amino acids. Trimming removed 7 bases from V and 1 base from J; junction bases left unmatched: 6. CDR1 is MDHEN, CDR2 SYDVKM, per germline. In DNA form, the CDR3 reads TGTGCCAGCACCCGGACAGGAACGAACACTGAAGCTTTCTTT. It encodes CASTRTGTNTEAFF.

The genes are TRBV6-6 and TRBJ1-1; D possibly corresponds to TRBD1 (6 bases). V lost 1 base and J lost 0, with 6 bases in between. Germline lookup yields CDR1 MNHNY and CDR2 SVGAGI (reference sequence). CDR3 length: 14 amino acids. The DNA of the CDR3 is TGTGCCAGCAGTTACTGGACAGTGAACACTGAAGCTTTCTTT. Protein: CASSYWTVNTEAFF.

V gene TRBV19 combines with J gene TRBJ2-2; 9 positions match TRBD1. With 4 bases clipped from V and 6 bases from J, the junction kept 6 bases outside the gene matches. CDR3 length: 15 residues. The V gene's germline CDR1 is LNHDA and CDR2 SQIVND (reference sequence). The CDR3 region has the DNA TGTGCCAGTAGTAACCGGGACAGGGATCCCGGGGAGCTGTTTTTT. Encoded protein: CASSNRDRDPGELFF.

The chain couples TRBV10-1 to TRBJ2-2; TRBD2 is a possible D gene (5 bases). This CDR3 has 13 amino acids. Deletions cut 6 bases from V and 3 bases from J, with 8 bases between. CDR1 is WNHNN and CDR2 is SYGVQD in the germline V gene (reference sequence). CDR3 in amino acids: CASRQDYTGELFF. CDR3 nucleotides: TGCGCCAGCAGGCAGGACTACACCGGGGAGCTGTTTTTT.

The sample holds one count of this clone. The same CDR3 also results from other DNA sequences found in this sample. The chain carries TRBV5-1 and TRBJ1-3; D remains ambiguous. Between the trimmed V and J ends, which lost 0 bases and 0 bases, there was a span of 4 bases. Looked up from germline, CDR1 is SGHRS and CDR2 is YFSETQ. The CDR3 is made up of 14 amino acids. In DNA form, the CDR3 reads TGCGCCAGCAGCTTGGCGACCTCTGGAAACACCATATATTTT. As protein: CASSLATSGNTIYF.

About this clone itself: This CDR3 is also generated by other DNA sequences in the sample. The V gene is TRBV5-1, the J gene TRBJ2-5; D may be TRBD2 (6 bases). Between the trimmed V and J ends, which lost 1 base and 0 bases, there was a span of 10 bases. The CDR3 covers 15 residues. Germline CDR1 reads SGHRS; CDR2 reads YFSETQ. The CDR3 DNA sequence: TGCGCCAGCAGCTTGCTAGCGCCTTACCAAGAGACCCAGTACTTC. Its translation: CASSLLAPYQETQYF.

This chain links TRBV2 with TRBJ2-1, with TRBD2 identical over 7 bases. This CDR3 comprises 15 residues. V lost 1 base and J lost 9; bases outside the gene matches: 9. The germline gives CDR1 SNHLY, CDR2 FYNNEI. Written as DNA, the CDR3 is TGTGCCAGCAGTGAAGAGGGCGGGAGTAGGGGTGAGCAGTTCTTC. It is translated as CASSEEGGSRGEQFF.

V is TRBV5-8 and J is TRBJ2-7; 7 bases map to TRBD1. Germline CDR1 reads SGHTS; CDR2 reads YDEGEE. This CDR3 comprises 14 residues. Trimming cost V 4 bases and J 3 bases; bases outside gene matches: 7. The CDR3 is CASSPSGTVYEQYF. In DNA form, the CDR3 reads TGTGCCAGCAGCCCATCCGGGACAGTCTACGAGCAGTACTTC.

This rearrangement joins TRBV7-2 to TRBJ1-5; D call uncertain. Trimming stripped 1 base from V and 5 bases from J, with 12 bases between. This CDR3 has 15 residues. Germline CDR1 and CDR2: SGHTA and FQGNSA. The CDR3 is CASSLGVLTDQPQHF. CDR3 nucleotide sequence: TGTGCCAGCAGCTTAGGGGTTCTCACCGATCAGCCCCAGCATTTT.

The CDR3 region has the DNA TGTGCCAGCAGTGATAGCGCGACTTTAGGATTTCACACCTTC. Translated, it gives CASSDSATLGFHTF. The chain carries TRBV6-1 and TRBJ1-2; D is undetermined. The germline V gene encodes CDR1 MNHNS and CDR2 SASEGT. The germline V and J ends were trimmed by 3 bases and 12 bases, with 20 bases remaining between them. This CDR3 is 14 amino acids long.